These 21 T cell receptor beta chains were sequenced from one sample in a study of early T cells in non-severe SARS-CoV-2 infection (dated by TCRdb to the early 2020s). Libraries came from 5' RACE. These reads were obtained on a NextSeq 500. TCRdb handled the public reads itself, with Q25 trimming in fastp and clone calling in MiXCR, and kept productive beta chains. Under each unique CDR3 protein, matching rows form one entry showing the most common genes and DNA. The sample table lists 40,000 to 55,000 distinct CDR3 sequences, less than 30% of them with a count of one. The ten largest clones represent roughly 4.6% of the sample. The source was whole blood, collected at baseline. The receptor set was obtained from an adult who was a healthcare worker with PCR-confirmed SARS-CoV-2 infection or an uninfected control (not recorded which).

The chain carries TRBV6-6 and TRBJ2-3; 10 bases are a match to TRBD1. This CDR3 contains 16 residues. The V and J ends lost 7 bases and 4 bases, in that order; junction bases with no gene match: 11. The V gene's germline CDR1 is MNHNY and CDR2 SVGAGI (reference sequence). The CDR3: CASTKGTGVVPDTQYF. The CDR3 DNA follows: TGTGCCAGCACGAAAGGGACAGGGGTCGTACCAGATACGCAGTATTTT.

The V and J genes are TRBV5-1 and TRBJ2-7; TRBD1 might be the D (6 bases). In germline, CDR1 is SGHRS, CDR2 YFSETQ. The V gene lost 1 base and the J gene lost 4 bases, with 12 bases spanning the gap. The CDR3 loop spans 14 amino acids. The CDR3 loop is CASSLPGQKYEQYF. CDR3 coding DNA: TGCGCCAGCAGCTTGCCTGGACAGAAATACGAGCAGTACTTC.

The CDR3 bases are TGCGCCAGCAGTGAGGAGGGCCCCAATTCACCCCTCCACTTT. Protein product: CASSEEGPNSPLHF. The rearrangement links TRBV10-2 to TRBJ1-6; D gene uncertain. The germline gives CDR1 WSHSY, CDR2 SAAADI. V lost 2 bases and J lost 7, with 9 bases in between. This CDR3 has 14 residues.

This sequence joins TRBV12-3 or TRBV12-4 and TRBJ1-2; D not certain. Trimming removed 5 bases from V and 0 bases from J, with 13 bases in between. The CDR3 sequence is 15 residues long. As DNA, the CDR3 is TGTGCCAGCAGTACCCGGTCAACAGCTAACTATGGCTACACCTTC. It specifies CASSTRSTANYGYTF.

The V gene is TRBV6-5, the J gene TRBJ1-1; D may be TRBD1 (5 bases). Trimming took off 10 bases at V and 5 bases at J, with 14 bases between the two ends. CDR3 length: 12 residues. CDR1 is MNHEY, CDR2 SVGAGI, per germline. The CDR3 DNA is TGTGCCACCGGGGGATTCAATACTGAAGCTTTCTTT. This sequence encodes CATGGFNTEAFF.

The V and J genes are TRBV6-5 and TRBJ2-3, with 10 bases aligning to TRBD2. CDR1 is MNHEY, CDR2 SVGAGI, per germline. The CDR3 extends over 15 amino acids. Trimming at V came to 6 bases and at J to 2 bases, leaving 5 bases not matched to a gene. The CDR3 DNA reads TGTGCCAGCAGCCAACTAGCGGGGACCACAGATACGCAGTATTTT. Translating it yields CASSQLAGTTDTQYF.

V is TRBV11-2 and J is TRBJ1-6, with 9 nucleotides matching TRBD1. Germline CDR1 reads SGHAT; CDR2 reads FQNNGV. The CDR3 extends over 12 amino acids. After removal of 3 bases from V and 14 bases from J, the junction contained 2 bases not matched to a gene. The CDR3: CASSLDRGTLHF. The CDR3 DNA follows: TGTGCCAGCAGCTTGGACAGGGGAACCCTCCACTTT.

The chain joins TRBV9 to TRBJ2-3, with 9 bases lining up with TRBD2. V was pared by 0 bases and J by 2 bases, with 7 bases of the junction left unmatched. Germline lookup yields CDR1 SGDLS and CDR2 YYNGEE. The CDR3 contains 17 residues. CDR3 sequence: CASSVGPSGAYTDTQYF. For the CDR3, the DNA is TGTGCCAGCAGCGTAGGCCCTAGCGGGGCTTACACAGATACGCAGTATTTT.

This clonotype has only a few counts. The gene calls are TRBV14 and TRBJ1-1; D gene ambiguous. V lost 4 bases to trimming and J lost 1 base, with 10 bases between them. The CDR3 is 14 amino acids. Germline CDR1 reads SGHDN; CDR2 reads FVKESK. In nucleotides, the CDR3 is TGTGCCAGCAGCCGACTTACATGGAACACTGAAGCTTTCTTT. This codes for CASSRLTWNTEAFF.

This clonotype was seen a few times. The chain joins TRBV6-2 or TRBV6-3 to TRBJ2-2, with 13 bases identical to TRBD2. V lost 6 bases and J lost 4; bases outside the gene matches: 2. The CDR3 sequence is 15 residues long. CDR1 is MNHEY and CDR2 is SVGEGT in the germline V gene. The CDR3 coding sequence is TGTGCCAGCAGGACTAGCGGGGGGCCCACCGGGGAGCTGTTTTTT. This codes for CASRTSGGPTGELFF.

This clonotype has a handful of counts. The chain joins TRBV5-8 to TRBJ2-3; D is ambiguous. The CDR3 has 12 amino acids. Trimming stripped 5 bases from V and 6 bases from J, with 10 bases between. The germline gives CDR1 SGHTS, CDR2 YDEGEE. The chain's CDR3 is CASRTYGDTQYF. CDR3 coding DNA: TGTGCCAGCAGGACGTACGGGGATACGCAGTATTTT.

This clonotype was counted a few times. This chain connects TRBV18 to TRBJ2-1, with TRBD2 identical over 11 bases. V lost 0 bases and J lost 7; bases outside the gene matches: 5. The CDR3 contains 16 residues. Germline V gene lookup returns CDR1 KGHSH and CDR2 LQKENI. CDR3 coding DNA: TGTGCCAGCTCACCACCGGGGACTAGCGGTCTGAATGAGCAGTTCTTC. Residues: CASSPPGTSGLNEQFF.

This clonotype was observed at least ten times. The J gene is TRBJ1-2, the V gene TRBV7-9, with 7 positions matching TRBD1. The CDR3 consists of 16 residues. J lost 2 bases, V lost 6 bases, and 12 bases had no gene match. CDR1 and CDR2 (germline): SEHNR, FQNEAQ (reference sequence). CDR3 residues: CASSSPQGGPNYGYTF. The CDR3 DNA sequence: TGTGCCAGCAGTTCCCCTCAGGGGGGCCCCAACTATGGCTACACCTTC. Together with reference TRBV7-9 and TRBJ1-2, the CDR3 gives the full variable domain: DTGVSQNPRHKITKRGQNVTFRCDPISEHNRLYWYRQTLGQGPEFLTYFQNEAQLEKSRLLSDRFSAERPKGSFSTLEIQRTEQGDSAMYLCASSSPQGGPNYGYTFGSGTRLTVV.

The CDR3 loop is CASSSTGEAEAFF. Here the CDR3 DNA reads TGTGCCAGCAGCTCTACTGGGGAGGCTGAAGCTTTCTTT. This sequence joins TRBV5-5 and TRBJ1-1; D not resolved. The CDR3 runs to 13 residues. Per germline, CDR1 SGHKS and CDR2 YYEKEE (reference sequence). Deletions cut 3 bases from V and 6 bases from J, with 12 bases between.

This clonotype was seen a handful of times. The V call is TRBV15, the J call TRBJ1-1; D not certain. V was cut by 0 bases and J by 0 bases, with 5 bases left in between. CDR1 and CDR2 (germline): LNHNV, YYDKDF (reference sequence). There are 14 residues in the CDR3. For the CDR3, the DNA is TGTGCCACCAGCAGAGACCGTTTGAACACTGAAGCTTTCTTT. Its protein is CATSRDRLNTEAFF.

This clonotype was seen more than once but under ten times. The V gene is TRBV20-1, the J gene TRBJ2-3, with 10 bases matching TRBD2. Germline CDR1 reads DFQATT; CDR2 reads SNEGSKA (reference sequence). The CDR3 is made up of 14 amino acids. V dropped 3 bases and J dropped 4; count of bases not matched to a gene: 4. In DNA form, the CDR3 reads TGCAGTGCTAGCAGCGGGGGGGCCCCAGATACGCAGTATTTT. Protein sequence: CSASSGGAPDTQYF.

The chain combines TRBV20-1 with TRBJ1-1; D unclear. The CDR3 spans 13 residues. V gave up 6 bases and J gave up 0 bases, with 11 bases separating them. In germline, CDR1 is DFQATT, CDR2 SNEGSKA (reference sequence). CDR3 in amino acids: CSAVDGLNTEAFF. The CDR3 bases are TGCAGTGCCGTGGACGGACTGAACACTGAAGCTTTCTTT.

V is TRBV3-1 and J is TRBJ2-5, with D perhaps matching TRBD1 (7 bases). The CDR3 extends over 14 amino acids. V lost 4 bases and J 7 bases, leaving 16 bases between the germline ends. Germline CDR1 and CDR2: LGHDT and YNNKEL (reference sequence). CDR3 amino acids: CASSPQGEDGTQYF. CDR3 DNA: TGTGCCAGCAGCCCGCAGGGGGAGGATGGGACCCAGTACTTC.

There are a few counts of this clonotype. V gene TRBV7-2 combines with J gene TRBJ1-2; D remains ambiguous. V was cut by 1 base and J by 4 bases, with 10 bases left in between. CDR1 and CDR2 from the germline V gene are SGHTA and FQGNSA. CDR3 length equals 14 residues. In DNA form, the CDR3 reads TGTGCCAGCAGCTTAGAGCCAGCGTCCTATGGCTACACCTTC. As protein: CASSLEPASYGYTF.

This chain links TRBV18 with TRBJ2-1, with a possible D match to TRBD2 (5 bases). V was pared by 6 bases and J by 3 bases, with 12 bases between. This CDR3 contains 14 residues. CDR1 KGHSH and CDR2 LQKENI come from the germline V gene. This CDR3 is CASSRTESYNEQFF. CDR3 in DNA: TGTGCCAGCTCGCGGACTGAAAGCTACAATGAGCAGTTCTTC.

This clonotype was recorded at least ten times. The V and J genes are TRBV7-9 and TRBJ1-2, with D maybe TRBD1 (6 bases). CDR3 length: 14 residues. CDR1 is SEHNR, CDR2 FQNEAQ, per germline (reference sequence). Trimming removed 1 base from V and 0 bases from J, with 6 bases in between. The chain's CDR3 is CASSLGQANYGYTF. CDR3 sequence (DNA): TGTGCCAGCAGCTTAGGACAGGCTAACTATGGCTACACCTTC.